These T cell receptor beta chains were read from a single sample in a study of T cells in Graves' hyperthyroidism and ophthalmopathy. TCRdb called the multiplex PCR reads again in MiXCR, with one record for every CDR3 protein. The table lists roughly 500,000 distinct CDR3 sequences, roughly 46% of them singletons. Sequenced: peripheral blood or thyroid tissue (not recorded which). Receptors originate from an adult woman with Graves' disease, either hyperthyroidism or ophthalmopathy (not recorded which). Each CDR3 is given with its conserved first and last residue. The order of the fields is D gene, V gene, clone size, J gene, CDR3 DNA, CDR3 protein. A D gene is named only where the DNA matches it firmly. Size values are once, few and many counts, or a class for expanded clones, and some rows have none.

>TRBD2|TRBV7-9|once|TRBJ2-6
TGTGCCAGCAGTTTATACACGTTCCGAAAAGGTCGGGGGGGAGGCCTCTCTGGGGCCAACGTCCTGACTTTC
CASSLYTFRKGRGGGLSGANVLTF
>TRBD1|TRBV28|NA|TRBJ1-1
TGTGCCAGCAGTTGGCCGGGACAGGAAGCTTTCTTT
CASSWPGQEAFF
>TRBD2|TRBV7-9|many|TRBJ2-7
TGTGCCAGCAGCGGACAAGTAGCGGGAGGGGGTGAGCAGTACTTC
CASSGQVAGGGEQYF
>TRBD1|TRBV19|NA|TRBJ2-3
TGTGCCAGTAGCCGACAGGGTAGCACAGATACGCAGTATTTT
CASSRQGSTDTQYF
>NA|TRBV30|few|TRBJ1-1
TGTGCCTGGAGTGTACCACAGTACAAGCTCATGAACACTGAAGCTTTCTTT
CAWSVPQYKLMNTEAFF
>TRBD2|TRBV7-9|few|TRBJ2-5
TGTGCCGGCAGCTTAGAGGACGCGGGAGCGGAGGCCCAGTACTTC
CAGSLEDAGAEAQYF
>NA|TRBV6-6|many|TRBJ2-7
TGTGCCAGCAGTTACTCGGGACCCAGCTACGAGCAGTACTTC
CASSYSGPSYEQYF
>NA|TRBV7-9|NA|TRBJ1-4
TGTGCCAGCAGCACGTGGGGGGCAACTAATGAAAAACTGTTTTTT
CASSTWGATNEKLFF
>NA|TRBV4-1|many|TRBJ2-6
TGCGCCAGCAGCCAAGCTGCTGGGGCCAACGTCCTGACTTTC
CASSQAAGANVLTF
>NA|TRBV11-2|many|TRBJ2-7
TGTGCCAGCAGCTATACCGGGACACAGACCTACGAGCAGTACTTC
CASSYTGTQTYEQYF
>NA|TRBV28|few|TRBJ1-6
TGTGCCAGCATTAAATATGACGGAATTGATAATTCACCCCTCCACTTT
CASIKYDGIDNSPLHF
>TRBD1|TRBV7-8|NA|TRBJ2-5
TGTGCCAGCAGTCTCGACAGGGTAGGGAATCAGCCCCAGTACTTC
CASSLDRVGNQPQYF
>TRBD1|TRBV5-6|many|TRBJ1-4
TGTGCCAGCAGCCATTATGTGGGACAGGGGGCCGAAAAACTGTTTTTT
CASSHYVGQGAEKLFF
>NA|TRBV9|many|TRBJ2-2
TGTGCCAGCAGCGTAGCCATCGCCGGAGGACCCACCGGGGAGCTGTTTTTT
CASSVAIAGGPTGELFF
>NA|TRBV2|many|TRBJ2-2
TGTACCAGCACCGGGACGGCGAACACCGGGGAGCTGTTTTTT
CTSTGTANTGELFF
>TRBD1|TRBV24-1|NA|TRBJ2-5
TGTGCCAGCAGCCGCCTAGGGGACAGGGGGCAGGAGACCCAGTACTTC
CASSRLGDRGQETQYF
>TRBD2|TRBV11-1|NA|TRBJ2-5
TGTGCCTGCGCGGGACTAGCGGGATCCGGGGAGACCCAGTACTTC
CACAGLAGSGETQYF
>NA|TRBV27|NA|TRBJ1-1
TGTGCCAGCAGTTTAATTGGGCCGGGCGATATTGAAGCTTTCTTT
CASSLIGPGDIEAFF
>NA|TRBV2|NA|TRBJ2-7
TGTGCCAGCACCGAGGGGGACTCCTACGAGCAGTACTTC
CASTEGDSYEQYF
>NA|TRBV10-3|NA|TRBJ2-7
TGTGCCATCAGTGAGAGCGCGATGGAGCAGTACTTC
CAISESAMEQYF
>NA|TRBV6-6|many|TRBJ2-5
TGTGCCAGCAGTCCTAGCGGCGGAGGGGGAGAGACCCAGTACTTC
CASSPSGGGGETQYF
>NA|TRBV29-1|NA|TRBJ1-2
TGCAGCGTTGAGGTTGTAGAGGGCTACACCTTC
CSVEVVEGYTF
>TRBD2|TRBV6-5|NA|TRBJ2-7
TGTGCCAGCAGTCCTGCCAGTAGCGGGAGGCCCCCCCCCGAGCAGTACTTC
CASSPASSGRPPPEQYF
>NA|TRBV7-9|NA|TRBJ2-5
TGTGCCAGCAGCCAATTAATCTGGAGTTGCCAAGAGACCCAGTACTTC
CASSQLIWSCQETQYF
>TRBD1|TRBV7-9|NA|TRBJ1-4
TGTGCCAGCAGTCTCACCGGGACAGGGGGCTCAGTCAAACTGTTTTTT
CASSLTGTGGSVKLFF
>NA|TRBV6-1|NA|TRBJ2-3
TGTGCCAGCAGTGTACCGACTAGTAGGTTTCTGTATTTT
CASSVPTSRFLYF
>NA|TRBV7-2|NA|TRBJ2-2
TGTGCCAGCAGCTGGGGACATCAGAACACCGGGGAGCTGTTTTTT
CASSWGHQNTGELFF
>TRBD2|TRBV5-8|NA|TRBJ2-7
TGTGCCAGCAGCTTTTTCGGGAGGGTTGCCGAGCAGTACTTC
CASSFFGRVAEQYF
>TRBD1|TRBV18|NA|TRBJ1-2
TGTGCCAGCTCACCCACCGCCGGGACAGGGGGCGGTAGTGGCTACACCTTC
CASSPTAGTGGGSGYTF
>NA|TRBV7-9|many|TRBJ2-7
TGTGCCAGCAGCTTAGGTAGGAACGAGCAGTACTTC
CASSLGRNEQYF
>TRBD2|TRBV6-5|many|TRBJ2-2
TGTGCCAGCAGTTACGTTAGCGGGAGGGCGAACACCGGGGAGCTGTTTTTT
CASSYVSGRANTGELFF
>NA|TRBV7-9|few|TRBJ2-5
TGTGCCAGCAGTTTGTGGGCCGGGACGTACCAAGAGACCCAGTACTTC
CASSLWAGTYQETQYF
>NA|TRBV30|few|TRBJ1-2
TGTGCCTGGAGCCAAGAGGACTATGGCTACACCTTC
CAWSQEDYGYTF
>TRBD1|TRBV2|many|TRBJ2-5
TGTGCCAGCAGTGGACAGGGGGAAGAGACCCAGTACTTC
CASSGQGEETQYF
>TRBD1|TRBV29-1|NA|TRBJ1-1
TGCACCGCCCGGGACAGGTTGAGGGCTTTCTTT
CTARDRLRAFF
>TRBD2|TRBV5-1|NA|TRBJ2-2
TGCGCCAGCAGCCGGACTAGCGCTGCGAACACCGGGGAGCTGTTTTTT
CASSRTSAANTGELFF
>NA|TRBV7-9|NA|TRBJ2-2
TGTGCCAGCAGCCCCCTAGTAGGAAGCACCGGGGAGCTGTTTTTT
CASSPLVGSTGELFF
>NA|TRBV5-5|NA|TRBJ1-6
TGTGCCAGCAGGACAGGAGCAGACTCCTATAATTCACCCCTCCACTTT
CASRTGADSYNSPLHF
>NA|TRBV29-1|NA|TRBJ2-5
TGCAGGGGGGGTCGGGAGACCCAGTACTTC
CRGGRETQYF
>NA|TRBV5-1|NA|TRBJ1-4
TGCGCCAGCAGCTTGGTGGGTATGACCAACATGGATGAAAAACTGTTTTTT
CASSLVGMTNMDEKLFF
>NA|TRBV5-1|many|TRBJ1-4
TGCGCCAGCAGCCCGACAGGACAGCTTGCAACTAATGAAAAACTGTTTTTT
CASSPTGQLATNEKLFF
>NA|TRBV24-1|NA|TRBJ1-5
TGTGCCACCGGAGGTGGGTCTAGCAATCAGCCCCAGCATTTT
CATGGGSSNQPQHF
>TRBD2|TRBV10-3|many|TRBJ2-2
TGTGCCTCAAGGTCAGGGGCTAGCGGGAGGAACACCGGGGAGCTGTTTTTT
CASRSGASGRNTGELFF
>NA|TRBV20-1|once|TRBJ2-7
TGCAGTGCCCCCCCCGGGACTGGGGTGGGGGAGCAGTACTTC
CSAPPGTGVGEQYF
>NA|TRBV5-1|NA|TRBJ1-5
TGCGCCAGCAGCTTGGGCGGAGGGCTTCAGCCCCAGCATTTT
CASSLGGGLQPQHF
>TRBD1|TRBV5-4|few|TRBJ1-5
TGTGCCAGCAGCCCAATCGGGGGACAGGGTACTCAGCCCCAGCATTTT
CASSPIGGQGTQPQHF
>NA|TRBV28|few|TRBJ2-7
TGTGCCAGCAGTTTGTTATCGCGCGAGCAGTACTTC
CASSLLSREQYF
>NA|TRBV29-1|NA|TRBJ2-7
TGCAGCGTTGGGCCAGGGATGTACGAGCAGTACTTC
CSVGPGMYEQYF
>TRBD1|TRBV24-1|NA|TRBJ2-5
TGTGCCACCAGCCCCGGGACAGGGGGCAGCGGGACCCAGTACTTC
CATSPGTGGSGTQYF
>TRBD1|TRBV13|many|TRBJ2-2
TGTGCCAGCAGTATCGGACAGGACCTTTCCTGGGGGGAGCTGTTTTTT
CASSIGQDLSWGELFF
>NA|TRBV15|many|TRBJ1-3
TGTGCCACCAGCAGAGGGGGCATTGGAAACACCATATATTTT
CATSRGGIGNTIYF
>NA|TRBV7-3|many|TRBJ2-2
TGTGCCAGCAGCCTTAGAATCGGGAACACCGGGGAGCTGTTTTTT
CASSLRIGNTGELFF
>NA|TRBV2|few|TRBJ2-3
TGTGCCAGCAGTGCCACAGATACGCAGTATTTT
CASSATDTQYF